Listed below are T cell receptor beta chains from one sample, sequenced in a study of CD8+CD57+ T cells in acquired aplastic anemia. MiXCR was run by TCRdb on the reads, yielding one entry per CDR3 protein. This table has 100,000 to 150,000 distinct CDR3 sequences, roughly 40% appearing once. Source material: sorted CD4+, CD8+, or CD8+CD57+ T cells (not recorded which) from PBMCs. The source of these receptors is a human donor with aplastic anemia. Both conserved end residues are part of each CDR3. The D gene is left open where the match is weak. Size tells how often a clone was seen (once, few, many) or the class of an expanded clone, and some rows leave it out.

D,size,J,V,length,DNA,CDR3
NA,many,TRBJ1-4,TRBV7-9,16,TGTGCCAGCAGCTTAGATACAGGGTTTCCTAATGAAAAACTGTTTTTT,CASSLDTGFPNEKLFF
TRBD1,NA,TRBJ1-2,TRBV25-1,12,TGTGCCAGCAGTGGCCGGGACAGCTACTACACCTTC,CASSGRDSYYTF
NA,many,TRBJ1-1,TRBV7-6,14,TGTGCCAGCAGCGCCGTCCAAGGGAAAATTGAAGCTTTCTTT,CASSAVQGKIEAFF
TRBD1,many,TRBJ1-6,TRBV10-2,14,TGCGCCAGCAGTAGGGACAGGAGAAATTCACCCCTCCACTTT,CASSRDRRNSPLHF
TRBD2,NA,TRBJ2-1,TRBV3-1,14,TGTGCCAGCAGCCAAGGACTAGCGGGGGTAGGGCCGTTCTTC,CASSQGLAGVGPFF
NA,once,TRBJ2-7,TRBV7-3,13,TGTGCCAGCAGCTTATGGGGCGGCTACGAGCAGTACTTC,CASSLWGGYEQYF
NA,NA,TRBJ1-6,TRBV20-1,19,TGCAGTGCTAGTAGCCTTACGGGGCCAGGGTTCAGCTATAATTCACCCCTCCACTTT,CSASSLTGPGFSYNSPLHF
NA,many,TRBJ1-5,TRBV7-9,13,TGTGCTTCCGGGGGGGGTAGCAATCAGCCCCAGCATTTT,CASGGGSNQPQHF
NA,many,TRBJ1-6,TRBV7-9,18,TGTGCCAGCAGCTTCAAGGTCGATCCCCTCTCCTATAATTCACCCCTCCACTTT,CASSFKVDPLSYNSPLHF
TRBD1,many,TRBJ1-6,TRBV7-6,19,TGTGCCAGCAGCTTAGCGAGATCCGGGACAGGGGGCCTTAATTCACCCCTCCACTTT,CASSLARSGTGGLNSPLHF
NA,NA,TRBJ2-5,TRBV2,14,TGTGCCAGCAGGGGGGGACACCTCCAAGAGACCCAGTACTTC,CASRGGHLQETQYF
NA,few,TRBJ1-2,TRBV28,12,TGTGCCAGCAGTTTCAGGGGCTATGGCTACACCTTC,CASSFRGYGYTF
TRBD1,once,TRBJ2-7,TRBV5-1,12,TGCGCCAGTCCGGACAGGGGGAGGGAGCAGTACTTC,CASPDRGREQYF
NA,NA,TRBJ1-1,TRBV29-1,14,TGCAGCGTTGAAGGGGTCCAAGTGAACCCTGAAGCTTTCTTT,CSVEGVQVNPEAFF
NA,many,TRBJ1-6,TRBV11-2,14,TGTGCCAGCAGCTTAGAGGCGGTTAATTCACCCCTCCACTTT,CASSLEAVNSPLHF
NA,many,TRBJ1-2,TRBV7-2,12,TGTGCCAGCAGCTTATCGAGGCAGGGCTACACCTTC,CASSLSRQGYTF
NA,NA,TRBJ1-1,TRBV10-2,14,TGCGCCAGCAGTTGGCAGAGCCAGAACACTGAAGCTTTCTTT,CASSWQSQNTEAFF
TRBD1,many,TRBJ1-2,TRBV7-2,13,TGTGCCAGCAGCCGGACAGGGGACTATGGCTACACCTTC,CASSRTGDYGYTF
TRBD2,NA,TRBJ2-3,TRBV7-7,14,TGTGCTAGCAGCTTATCAGCGGGGGTGGATACGCAGTATTTT,CASSLSAGVDTQYF
NA,many,TRBJ1-6,TRBV19,14,TGTGCCAGTAGTTTGAAATGGGAGGGGTCACCCCTCCACTTT,CASSLKWEGSPLHF
NA,NA,TRBJ2-7,TRBV7-8,13,TGTGCCAGCAAGGTGAGACAGTCCTACGAGCAGTACTTC,CASKVRQSYEQYF
NA,many,TRBJ1-1,TRBV6-2/TRBV6-3,12,TGTGCCAGCAGTAGACCTGGGACTGAAGCTTTCTTT,CASSRPGTEAFF
NA,NA,TRBJ2-7,TRBV29-1,11,TGCAGCGTTGGGGAATACGGTGAGCAGTACTTC,CSVGEYGEQYF
NA,NA,TRBJ2-1,TRBV29-1,13,TGCAGCGTTCCCGGGGGAGGTCGCAATGAGCAGTTCTTC,CSVPGGGRNEQFF
NA,many,TRBJ2-1,TRBV10-3,14,TGTGCCATCAGTGAGCGCGGGACGATTGGTGAGCAGTTCTTC,CAISERGTIGEQFF
NA,many,TRBJ1-5,TRBV12-3/TRBV12-4,16,TGTGCCAGCAGTTTAGGGTCGGCGGGCCTCCCGCAGCCCCAGCATTTT,CASSLGSAGLPQPQHF
NA,many,TRBJ2-1,TRBV20-1,12,TGCAGTGCCAAAAACCCCCTGGATGAGCAGTTCTTC,CSAKNPLDEQFF
NA,NA,TRBJ2-2,TRBV2,16,TGTGCCAGCAGCCGGCTCACCCTCGGGAACACCGGGGAGCTGGTTTTT,CASSRLTLGNTGELVF
NA,NA,TRBJ1-1,TRBV25-1,16,TGTGCCAGCCGTACACAGGGTTTGGCGGGGAACACTGAAGCTTTCTTT,CASRTQGLAGNTEAFF
NA,NA,TRBJ2-3,TRBV2,15,TGTGCCAGCAGCTTATTGCGGGGAAGCACAGATACGCAGTATTTT,CASSLLRGSTDTQYF
NA,NA,TRBJ2-6,TRBV6-2/TRBV6-3,14,TGTGCCAGCGGAAAGAGCTCTGGGGCCAACGTCCTGACTTTC,CASGKSSGANVLTF
NA,NA,TRBJ1-5,TRBV2,15,TGTGCCAGCAGTGGCGGCACAGGCACTCTTCGGCCCCAGCATTTT,CASSGGTGTLRPQHF
TRBD1,NA,TRBJ1-5,TRBV6-1,14,TGTGCCAGCAGAGCGTGGACAGGGAGTCAGCCCCAGCATTTT,CASRAWTGSQPQHF
TRBD1,many,TRBJ2-7,TRBV5-5,16,TGTGCCAGCAGCTTGGCCCGGGGACAGAGCCCCTACGAGCAGTACTTC,CASSLARGQSPYEQYF
NA,NA,TRBJ2-6,TRBV19,13,TGTGCCAGTAGGGAAACAGGGGCCAACGTCCTGACTTTC,CASRETGANVLTF
NA,few,TRBJ2-3,TRBV25-1,15,TGTGCCAGCAGTGAAGGGGCAACTAGCACAGATACGCAGTATTTT,CASSEGATSTDTQYF
NA,many,TRBJ2-1,TRBV24-1,11,TGTGCCACCAGTGATTTAGGGGAGCAGTTCTTC,CATSDLGEQFF
NA,many,TRBJ1-5,TRBV2,14,TGTGCCAGCCTGGGTGGGACTCCCAATCAGCCCCAGCATTTT,CASLGGTPNQPQHF
NA,NA,TRBJ2-3,TRBV10-3,15,TGTGCCATCAGTCGAGGGGGAGAAGGCACAGATACGCAGTATTTT,CAISRGGEGTDTQYF
NA,many,TRBJ1-2,TRBV19,14,TGTGCCAGTTCTATCTTCAGGGAGGGCCGTGGCTACACCTTC,CASSIFREGRGYTF
TRBD1,many,TRBJ1-2,TRBV6-1,14,TGTGCCAGCAGACCGAACACAGGGGGCAACGGCTACACCTTC,CASRPNTGGNGYTF
NA,NA,TRBJ2-3,TRBV15,14,TGTGCCACCAGCTTAGGGACCGTCACAGATACGCAGTATTTT,CATSLGTVTDTQYF